This TCR beta chain was sequenced during a study of T cells after yellow fever vaccination. For the study at large: SMART-Seq v4 Ultra Low Input prepared the low-cell-number fractions.

Making TCR cDNA involved 5'RACE template switching, which added UMIs and a universal primer site. TCRdb re-called the 5' RACE reads with MiXCR, one entry per CDR3 protein. The sample has tens of thousands of distinct CDR3 sequences; about 6.3% are singletons. The study, taken as a whole, reports: FACS-sorted repertoires could harbor abundant contaminating bulk-population clonotypes.

The table lists this clonotype with a count of one. CDR1 and CDR2 from the germline V gene are LNHDA and SQIVND (reference sequence). This CDR3 has 13 amino acids. Trimming removed 3 bases from V and 9 bases from J, with 9 bases in between. The chain combines TRBV19 with TRBJ2-6, with no clear D. The TCR sequence derives from a man aged 18-30 years who received the YFV17D yellow fever vaccine. Sample: CD8+ T cells not binding an NS4B(214-222) dextramer, sorted from PBMCs, taken 35 to 50 days after the first yellow fever vaccination. This CDR3 is CASSIGRINVLTF. CDR3 DNA sequence: TGTGCCAGTAGTATCGGCCGGATCAACGTCCTGACTTTC. Variable domain in full (rest from reference TRBV19 and TRBJ2-6): DGGITQSPKYLFRKEGQNVTLSCEQNLNHDAMYWYRQDPGQGLRLIYYSQIVNDFQKGDIAEGYSVSREKKESFPLTVTSAQKNPTAFYLCASSIGRINVLTFGAGSRLTVL.